This TCR beta chain was sequenced for a study of T cell responses to AZD1222 COVID-19 vaccine. The V end lost 10 bases, the J end lost 5 bases, and 14 bases lay between the germline ends. CDR3 size: 12 residues. Produced via immunoSEQ multiplex PCR; TCRdb's table is partial and in-frame only. Here the sample spans approximately 80,000 clones, roughly nine tenths being singletons. The chain uses TRBV23-1 and TRBJ1-1; D unclear. TRBV23-1 belongs to the ORF category, with a function that is uncertain. Sequenced here: peripheral blood, sampled on day 0 of AZD1222 vaccination. This receptor was taken from an adult in good health. The CDR3 sequence is CAKRKHKTEAFF. The CDR3, as DNA: TGCGCCAAGCGGAAACATAAAACTGAAGCTTTCTTT.